The sequence of this T cell receptor beta chain was determined in a study of blood T cell repertoires in COVID-19. Study background: Nucleic acid was either cDNA or gDNA, and it came from T cells, B-cell-depleted T cells, or PBMCs.

In the original workflow: Quantification of nucleated cells was approximated via reference gene primer amplification. TCRdb's copy holds only in-frame clones and misses some; the assay was immunoSEQ multiplex PCR. V and J calls and clone size are given by that table; D and trimming were obtained from the DNA. The sample holds fewer than 200,000 clones, around 81% seen once. CDR3 size: 15 residues. Deletions cut 2 bases from V and 3 bases from J, with 15 bases between. Germline V lookup: CDR1 SGDLS, CDR2 YYNGEE. This receptor was obtained from a woman aged 80 or over with COVID-19, enrolled during active disease. Material: peripheral blood. This sequence joins TRBV9 and TRBJ2-7, with D perhaps TRBD2 (6 bases). For the CDR3, the DNA is TGTGCCAGCAGCGTTGGAGGGTCCTCTGTCTACGAGCAGTACTTC. Translating it yields CASSVGGSSVYEQYF.